The subject of this entry is one T cell receptor beta chain. Its matching antigen is unknown. This sample is part of a study of molecular identifiers for immune sequencing clone quantification. Whole-study findings and limits: A single cell's spiked Jurkat TCR RNA was reportedly detectable among fewer than 1.1 million naive cells.

One entry per CDR3 protein results from TCRdb running MiXCR on the PCR reads. Among some 320,000 distinct CDR3 sequences listed, 20% to 25% were seen once. Germline V gene sequence: CDR1 MNHEY, CDR2 SMNVEV (reference sequence). CDR3 size: 14 residues. The V and J ends lost 5 bases and 2 bases, in that order; junction bases with no gene match: 3. Using 10%, 30% or 50% RNA, naive CD8 libraries were derived from roughly 18,000 to 920,000 sorted cells. What was sequenced was naive CD8+ T cells from blood, with Jurkat cell RNA spiked in. Subset in this sample: FACS-sorted CD8+CD4-CCR7+CD45RA+ naive T cells. The V call is TRBV27, the J call TRBJ1-3; TRBD1 matches at 7 bases. The receptor's source is a human donor in good health. Some libraries in this study had Jurkat cell RNA spiked in. The chain's CDR3 is CASSNRGAGNTIYF. CDR3 bases: TGTGCCAGCAGTAACAGGGGTGCTGGAAACACCATATATTTT.